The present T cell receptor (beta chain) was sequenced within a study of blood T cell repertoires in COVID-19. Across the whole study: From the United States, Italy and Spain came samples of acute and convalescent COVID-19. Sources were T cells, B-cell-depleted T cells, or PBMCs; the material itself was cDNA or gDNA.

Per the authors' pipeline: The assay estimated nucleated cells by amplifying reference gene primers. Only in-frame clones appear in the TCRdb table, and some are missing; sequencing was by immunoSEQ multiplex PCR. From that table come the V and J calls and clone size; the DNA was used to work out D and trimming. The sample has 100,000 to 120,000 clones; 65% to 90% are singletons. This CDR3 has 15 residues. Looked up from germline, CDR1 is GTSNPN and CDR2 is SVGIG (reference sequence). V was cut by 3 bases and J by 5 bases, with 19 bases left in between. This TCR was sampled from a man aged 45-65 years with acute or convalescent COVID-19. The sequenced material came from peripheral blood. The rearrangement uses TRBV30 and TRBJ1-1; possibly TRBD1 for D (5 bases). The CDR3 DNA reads TGTGCCTGGAGCCACAAATTAAGGGGTGGAACTGAAGCTTTCTTT. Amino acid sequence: CAWSHKLRGGTEAFF.